The text below deals with one T cell receptor beta chain. Antigen: not known. The data were taken from a study of graft-versus-host responses after intestinal transplantation. The table came from immunoSEQ multiplex PCR; TCRdb's copy has only in-frame clones and leaves some out. The sample lists tens of thousands of clones; around 86% were seen once. Trimming removed 4 bases at V and 9 bases at J, with 11 bases between. The length of the CDR3 is 12 residues. Germline V gene sequence: CDR1 SGHDT, CDR2 YYEEEE. Study results and limitations: Across patients carrying graft-donor T cell macrochimerism, allografts held high graft-versus-host to host-versus-graft clonal ratios.

This sequence was found in a human donor who received an intestinal transplant. The chain recombines TRBV5-6 with TRBJ2-1, with D tentatively TRBD2 (5 bases). Sequenced material: unstimulated CD8+ T cells sorted from spleen or lymph node cells, taken before intestinal transplant. The CDR3 bases are TGTGCCAGCAGCCTTCTAGCTACTGAGCAGTTCTTC. This encodes CASSLLATEQFF.